The 11 T cell receptor beta chains below all came from one sample that was sequenced in a study of cytomegalovirus exposure and HLA in healthy donors. PCR employed 60 Vbeta and 13 Jbeta primers. Libraries were prepared by immunoSEQ multiplex PCR; TCRdb keeps only in-frame clonotypes and omits some of them. The table includes approximately 120,000 clones, roughly three quarters detected once. Sequenced sample: PBMCs. Every receptor here comes from a man under 40 in good health and CMV-seropositive.

The rearrangement uses TRBV4-3 and TRBJ1-3; D is unresolved. Looked up from germline, CDR1 is LGHNA and CDR2 is YSLEER. CDR3 length: 16 amino acids. V lost 0 bases and J lost 2, with 11 bases in between. The CDR3 coding sequence is TGCGCCAGCAGCCAAGAGTTACGGAGGGCTGGAAACACCATATATTTT. It yields the protein CASSQELRRAGNTIYF.

The chain employs TRBV7-6 and TRBJ2-1; 7 nucleotides line up with TRBD2. Germline loops: CDR1 SGHVS, CDR2 FNYEAQ. V lost 4 bases and J lost 0; bases outside the gene matches: 9. The CDR3 has 17 residues. CDR3 nucleotides: TGTGCCAGCAGCTCTGTAGCGGGTCCCAGCTCCTACAATGAGCAGTTCTTC. It yields the protein CASSSVAGPSSYNEQFF. Filled out from reference TRBV7-6 and TRBJ2-1, the complete variable domain reads GAGVSQSPRYKVTKRGQDVALRCDPISGHVSLYWYRQALGQGPEFLTYFNYEAQQDKSGLPNDRFSAERPEGSISTLTIQRTEQRDSAMYRCASSSVAGPSSYNEQFFGPGTRLTVL.

This rearrangement joins TRBV11-2 to TRBJ2-1; 7 positions match TRBD2. The CDR3 totals 11 residues. The germline V gene has CDR1 SGHAT and CDR2 FQNNGV. V lost 5 bases, J lost 8 bases, and 0 bases stayed unmatched. The CDR3 bases are TGTGCCAGCAGCCGGGGGGATGAGCAGTTCTTC. This encodes CASSRGDEQFF.

The chain joins TRBV5-4 to TRBJ2-7; TRBD2 matches at 7 bases. The trim removed 0 bases at V and 4 bases at J, leaving 7 bases unmatched. This CDR3 region has 15 residues. CDR1 SGHNT and CDR2 YYREEE come from the germline V gene (reference sequence). CDR3 amino acids: CASSLGAAGPYEQYF. The DNA of the CDR3 is TGTGCCAGCAGCTTGGGGGCAGCGGGACCTTACGAGCAGTACTTC.

The chain links TRBV4-1 to TRBJ2-3; 13 bases match TRBD2. The germline CDR1 and CDR2 sequences are MGHRA and YSYEKL. The CDR3 length is 19 residues. V was clipped by 3 bases and J by 4 bases; unmatched bases: 13. CDR3 sequence (DNA): TGCGCCAGCAGCCAGGGACCGGGACTAGCGGGAAGGTGGCCAGATACGCAGTATTTT. Translated, it gives CASSQGPGLAGRWPDTQYF.

V and J are TRBV5-8 and TRBJ2-1, with no clear D. Germline values: CDR1 SGHTS, CDR2 YDEGEE. V was trimmed by 1 base and J by 6 bases, leaving 8 bases between them. The CDR3 sequence is 13 residues long. CDR3 nucleotide sequence: TGTGCCAGCAGCTTGAGTGGCCTCAATGAGCAGTTCTTC. Translating it yields CASSLSGLNEQFF.

The rearrangement joins TRBV28 to TRBJ2-7, with 7 bases fitting TRBD1. The CDR3 runs 14 residues. From germline, CDR1 is MDHEN and CDR2 SYDVKM. Trimming at V came to 6 bases and at J to 2 bases, leaving 7 bases not matched to a gene. The CDR3 DNA reads TGTGCCAGCAGCGACGGGACAGAGACCTACGAGCAGTACTTC. Amino acid sequence: CASSDGTETYEQYF.

The chain combines TRBV9 with TRBJ2-3, with TRBD2 as a possible D gene (5 bases). Trimming pared 2 bases from V and 6 bases from J, leaving 13 bases between. Germline V gene data show CDR1 as SGDLS and CDR2 as YYNGEE. The CDR3 contains 14 residues. Written as DNA, the CDR3 is TGTGCCAGCAGCGTTAGAGGGAGCGTGGATACGCAGTATTTT. Amino acids: CASSVRGSVDTQYF.

This clone came up a few times. This sequence joins TRBV6-1 and TRBJ2-1; 10 bases align to TRBD1. The CDR3 loop spans 14 amino acids. CDR1 MNHNS and CDR2 SASEGT come from the germline V gene. Germline trimming cut 7 bases from V and 8 bases from J; bases unmatched to any gene: 8. The CDR3, as DNA: TGTGCCAGCAACCGCGACAGGGGGCGTTATGAGCAGTTCTTC. This sequence encodes CASNRDRGRYEQFF.

The gene calls are TRBV9 and TRBJ2-2; D may be TRBD2 (5 bases). Between the trimmed V and J ends, which lost 3 bases and 7 bases, there was a span of 10 bases. From germline, CDR1 is SGDLS and CDR2 YYNGEE. The CDR3 has 13 amino acids. The CDR3 reads CASSGSVGGELFF. The CDR3 region has the DNA TGTGCCAGCAGCGGTAGCGTCGGCGGGGAGCTGTTTTTT.

The V and J genes are TRBV30 and TRBJ1-1; perhaps TRBD1 as D (6 bases). CDR1 is GTSNPN and CDR2 is SVGIG in the germline V gene (reference sequence). Trimming pared 2 bases from V and 3 bases from J, leaving 13 bases between. This CDR3 has 14 residues. The CDR3: CAWSTWSGDTEAFF. The CDR3 nucleotides are TGTGCCTGGAGTACCTGGTCAGGGGACACTGAAGCTTTCTTT.